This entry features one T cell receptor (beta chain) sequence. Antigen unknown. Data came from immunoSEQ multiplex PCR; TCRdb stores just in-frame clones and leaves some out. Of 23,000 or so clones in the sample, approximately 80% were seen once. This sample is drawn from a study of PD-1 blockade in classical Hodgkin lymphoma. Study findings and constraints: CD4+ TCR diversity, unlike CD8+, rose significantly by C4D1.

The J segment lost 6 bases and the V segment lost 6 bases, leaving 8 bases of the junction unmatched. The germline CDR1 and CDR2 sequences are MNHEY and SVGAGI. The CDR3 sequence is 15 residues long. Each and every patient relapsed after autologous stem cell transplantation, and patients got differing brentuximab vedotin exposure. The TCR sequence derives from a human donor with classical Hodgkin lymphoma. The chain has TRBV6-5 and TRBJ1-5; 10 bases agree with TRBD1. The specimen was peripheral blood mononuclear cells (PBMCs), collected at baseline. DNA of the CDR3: TGTGCCAGCAGACCCTCGGGGACAGGGGCTCAGCCCCAGCATTTT. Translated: CASRPSGTGAQPQHF.